These T cell receptor beta chains were read from a single sample in a study of cytomegalovirus exposure and HLA in healthy donors. Profiling relied on immunoSEQ multiplex PCR, and the TCRdb table lists in-frame clones only, not all of them. The sample shows a few hundred thousand clones, 77% of them seen only once. Input material: PBMCs. The receptors shown here come from a woman aged 60-75 years in good health and CMV-seropositive. Each CDR3 is given with its conserved first and last residue. D genes are given only for firm matches. A clone size is listed for some rows: how often the clone was seen (once, few, many), or a class if it is expanded.

TRBV7-2	TRBD2	TRBJ2-5	once	TGTGCCAGCAGCTTAAGAGCGGGAGGGGGTTGGGAGACCCAGTACTTC	CASSLRAGGGWETQYF
TRBV7-2	TRBD2	TRBJ2-5	.	TGTGCCAGCAGCCCAGGGGCCCTAGCGGGGGAGGAGACCCAGTACTTC	CASSPGALAGEETQYF
TRBV9	.	TRBJ2-3	once	TGTGCCAGCAGCGTATTAAGTGGGGAGAGCACAGATACGCAGTATTTT	CASSVLSGESTDTQYF
TRBV7-2	.	TRBJ2-7	once	TGTGCCAGCAGCTTAGAAGTGGGTTGGGGGCAGACGTCCTACGAGCAGTACTTC	CASSLEVGWGQTSYEQYF
TRBV11-1	TRBD2	TRBJ2-3	.	TGTGCCAGCAGCTCTCTAGCGGGTTTCACAGATACGCAGTATTTT	CASSSLAGFTDTQYF
TRBV18	TRBD2	TRBJ2-1	few	TGTGCCAGCTCACCACAGTTCCTCGGGGGGACTAACAATGAGCAGTTCTTC	CASSPQFLGGTNNEQFF
TRBV10-3	.	TRBJ1-2	.	TGTGCCATCTCTGTTGGGTTAGGAGGGTATGGCTACACCTTC	CAISVGLGGYGYTF
TRBV5-1	.	TRBJ1-1	.	TGCGCCAGCAGCTTGGATACTGGGAACACTGAAGCTTTCTTT	CASSLDTGNTEAFF
TRBV7-9	TRBD1	TRBJ1-3	.	TGTTCCAGCAGCTTCCCAAATTACGGGACAGGGGCTGGAAACACCATATATTTT	CSSSFPNYGTGAGNTIYF
TRBV30	TRBD1	TRBJ2-7	.	TGTGCCTGGACCGGGACAGGATCCTACGAGCAGTACTTC	CAWTGTGSYEQYF
TRBV7-9	TRBD1	TRBJ1-1	.	TGTTCCAGCCAAGGACAGGGGAACACTGAAGCTTTCTTT	CSSQGQGNTEAFF
TRBV9	TRBD2	TRBJ2-2	once	TGTGCCAGCAGCGCCGGGACTAGCAGCGGGGAGCTGTTTTTT	CASSAGTSSGELFF
TRBV7-8	TRBD1	TRBJ2-7	once	TGTGCCAGCAGCTTCCGTGGGACAGGCCCCTACGAGCAGTACTTC	CASSFRGTGPYEQYF
TRBV11-1	TRBD2	TRBJ2-2	.	TGTGCCAGCAGCTTAAGGGGTCTGGGAAGCGGGGTGAACACCGGGGAGCTGTTTTTT	CASSLRGLGSGVNTGELFF
TRBV2	.	TRBJ2-3	.	TGTGCCAGCAGTGCACTAGTAGACACAGATACGCAGTATTTT	CASSALVDTDTQYF
TRBV5-1	TRBD2	TRBJ2-2	.	TGCGCCAGCAGCCCGGGACTAGCGAACACCGGGGAGCTGTTTTTT	CASSPGLANTGELFF
TRBV5-1	.	TRBJ2-2	.	TGCGCCAGCAACGGGCAGGGTAGTGACCACGGGGAGCTGTTTTTT	CASNGQGSDHGELFF
TRBV10-2	.	TRBJ2-6	once	TGCGCCAGCAGGGGGGGAGCTGGGGCCAACGTCCTGACTTTC	CASRGGAGANVLTF
TRBV5-4	.	TRBJ2-1	.	TGTGCCAGCAGCACCGACAGCCCCGCTTACAATGAGCAGTTCTTC	CASSTDSPAYNEQFF
TRBV30	TRBD2	TRBJ2-5	few	TGTGCAAGGCGGGAGGGCAGCGGGGCCAGCCAAGAGACCCAGTACTTC	CARREGSGASQETQYF
TRBV6-6	TRBD1	TRBJ2-7	.	TGTGCCAGCAGTTACTCCGGGACAGGGTTTCTGTACGAGCAGTACTTC	CASSYSGTGFLYEQYF
TRBV4-1	TRBD2	TRBJ2-7	.	TGCGCCAGCAGCCAAGATCCTAGCGGGGGATACTACGAGCAGTACTTC	CASSQDPSGGYYEQYF
TRBV14	.	TRBJ1-1	.	TGTGCCAGCAGCCAGGGACTCCGGGATTTAATCGCTTTCTTT	CASSQGLRDLIAFF
TRBV18	.	TRBJ1-1	.	TGTGCCAGCTCCCCCGGAGGGAGGGGCACTGAAGCTTTCTTT	CASSPGGRGTEAFF
TRBV7-9	TRBD1	TRBJ1-2	.	TGTTCCAGCAGCTTGGAGGACAGGAGGGCGTCTGGCTACACCTTC	CSSSLEDRRASGYTF
TRBV5-1	.	TRBJ2-7	few	TGCGCCAGCAGCGTCCGGGACATGAGGGACGAGCAGTACTTC	CASSVRDMRDEQYF
TRBV10-3	TRBD1	TRBJ1-2	few	TGTGCCATCAACCCGGACAGGGAGGGTTCAGGCTACACCTTC	CAINPDREGSGYTF
TRBV5-1	TRBD2	TRBJ2-7	few	TGCGCCAGCAGCACCCAGGGGGGACTAGCTAGGTACGAGCAGTACTTC	CASSTQGGLARYEQYF
TRBV5-4	TRBD2	TRBJ2-1	.	TGTGCCAGCAGCTTGGGGCTAGCGGGATCCTACAATGAGCAGTTCTTC	CASSLGLAGSYNEQFF
TRBV14	TRBD1	TRBJ2-6	.	TGTGCCAGCAGTGGAGGACAGGGGCGCTCTGGGGCCAACGTCCTGACTTTC	CASSGGQGRSGANVLTF
TRBV11-3	.	TRBJ2-2	once	TGTGCCAGCAGCTTAGGGCGGACCGGGGAGCTGTTTTTT	CASSLGRTGELFF
TRBV19	TRBD1	TRBJ1-5	.	TGTGCCAGTAGGGACGGACAGGGCCGAAATCAGCCCCAGCATTTT	CASRDGQGRNQPQHF
TRBV5-1	TRBD1	TRBJ1-2	once	TGCGCCAGCAGCTCGACCGGGACAGGGCCCGGTGGCTATGGCTACACCTTC	CASSSTGTGPGGYGYTF
TRBV5-1	TRBD2	TRBJ2-1	.	TGCGCCAGCAGCTGGGACCCGGGACTAGCGGTCAATGAGCAGTTCTTC	CASSWDPGLAVNEQFF
TRBV11-2	.	TRBJ2-2	.	TGTGCCAGCAGCCAGGGACTGAACACCGGGGAGCTGTTTTTT	CASSQGLNTGELFF
TRBV28	TRBD1	TRBJ1-1	.	TGTGCCAGCATGCAGGGGGGTTTGGCTGAAGCTTTCTTT	CASMQGGLAEAFF
TRBV7-9	.	TRBJ2-7	few	TGTTCCAGCAGCTTAGGGGGACACCGGTCCTACGAGCAGTACTTC	CSSSLGGHRSYEQYF
TRBV6-1	.	TRBJ1-3	many	TGTGCCAGCAGTGAAGTTTCAGGGGAGAGGAACACCATATATTTT	CASSEVSGERNTIYF